This T cell receptor (beta chain) was observed in a study of radiotherapy plus CTLA-4 blockade in lung cancer. Background on the study: Objective responses arose in approximately 19% of patients, and 25% to 35% experienced disease control.

Details on this clone: Its specificity is unknown.

This CDR3 has 15 amino acids. Germline values: CDR1 ENHRY, CDR2 SYGVKD. The ends were cut back, 4 bases at V and 2 bases at J, with 13 bases in the middle. Study-wide results and limits: In blood, tumor-derived TCR clones expanded after radiotherapy plus ipilimumab.

TCRdb keeps only in-frame clones here, not all; method: immunoSEQ multiplex PCR. The sample has tens of thousands of clones; 70% to 75% are singletons. The clonotype comes from a human donor with non-small cell lung cancer who had stable disease on radiotherapy plus ipilimumab. The sequences come from peripheral blood, collected from a patient treated with radiotherapy plus ipilimumab. This chain connects TRBV10-3 to TRBJ2-3; tentative D call: TRBD2 (5 bases). The CDR3 coding sequence is TGTGCCATCAGTGCTGGAGGACTGGACACAGATACGCAGTATTTT. It translates to CAISAGGLDTDTQYF.